These 22 T cell receptor beta chains were all obtained from the same sample, sequenced in a study of shared clonotypes between healthy human individuals (TCRdb year 2020). The library was made by the immunoSEQ multiplex PCR assay. TCRdb's version of the immuneACCESS table is confined to in-frame rearrangements and falls short of the full clone set. An unresolved V gene accounts for under half of the shortfall where checked; the remainder is of unknown origin. This sample is represented by 550,000 to 800,000 clones; over 65% of them were singletons. About 1.7% of the sample lies in the top ten. Sequencing was done on a sample of memory CD4+ T cells sorted from blood. Read against the paper, the sample's cell subset or site label means: CD45RA-negative fraction. These receptors were collected from a woman under 40 in good health.

The gene calls are TRBV14 and TRBJ2-3, with D perhaps matching TRBD1 or TRBD2 (5 bases each). V lost 5 bases to trimming and J lost 2 bases, with 11 bases between them. Germline V lookup: CDR1 SGHDN, CDR2 FVKESK. The CDR3 spans 14 residues. In DNA form, the CDR3 reads TGTGCCAGCAGCGTACTAGGGACCACAGATACGCAGTATTTT. Amino acid sequence: CASSVLGTTDTQYF.

The chain links TRBV11-1 to TRBJ2-7, with D hard to call. The CDR3 is 16 residues long. V was clipped by 1 base and J by 0 bases, with 13 bases between them. Germline V gene data show CDR1 as SGHAT and CDR2 as FQDESV (reference sequence). The CDR3 is CASSLGRTLSSYEQYF. The CDR3 DNA sequence: TGTGCCAGCAGCTTAGGAAGGACGTTAAGCTCCTACGAGCAGTACTTC.

The chain joins TRBV27 to TRBJ1-5; D is uncertain. V lost 3 bases and J 0 bases, leaving 18 bases between the germline ends. From germline, CDR1 is MNHEY and CDR2 SMNVEV (reference sequence). The CDR3 sequence is 18 residues long. The CDR3 sequence is CASSFSNSILYSNQPQHF. In DNA, the CDR3 is TGTGCCAGCAGTTTTTCGAATTCCATACTTTATAGCAATCAGCCCCAGCATTTT.

The rearrangement uses TRBV7-8 and TRBJ1-1; D ambiguous. Germline values: CDR1 SGHVS, CDR2 FQNEAQ. The CDR3 is 13 residues long. V lost 11 bases and J lost 1, with 14 bases in between. CDR3 residues: CAGSLGRNTEAFF. For the CDR3, the DNA is TGTGCCGGAAGTCTTGGACGGAACACTGAAGCTTTCTTT.

CDR3 protein: CASSLMAGGSYEQYF. CDR3 DNA sequence: TGTGCCAGCAGCTTGATGGCAGGGGGCTCCTACGAGCAGTACTTC. The rearrangement links TRBV11-2 to TRBJ2-7, with 7 bases lining up with TRBD1. The CDR3 contains 15 residues. Germline CDR1 reads SGHAT; CDR2 reads FQNNGV. Trimming took 3 bases from V and 0 from J; bases not matched to a gene: 5.

In this sample, this clone turned up once. The gene calls are TRBV28 and TRBJ1-1, with D unresolved. Germline assignment: CDR1 MDHEN and CDR2 SYDVKM. There are 14 residues in the CDR3. Trimming shortened V by 6 bases and J by 1 base, and 12 bases separated the two germline ends. The CDR3 sequence: CASSNEGSNTEAFF. The CDR3, as DNA: TGTGCCAGCAGCAATGAGGGATCGAACACTGAAGCTTTCTTT.

This clone was counted between two and nine times. This chain uses TRBV28 with TRBJ1-4; D is uncertain. From germline, CDR1 is MDHEN and CDR2 SYDVKM. CDR3 size: 12 residues. V lost 6 bases and J lost 5, with 7 bases in between. CDR3 bases: TGTGCCAGCAGGGCCTCGAATGAAAAACTGTTTTTT. It yields the protein CASRASNEKLFF.

The V and J genes are TRBV4-1 and TRBJ2-4; the D call may be TRBD1 or TRBD2 (5 bases each). V was cut by 1 base and J by 1 base, with 11 bases left in between. This CDR3 comprises 16 residues. Germline V gene data show CDR1 as MGHRA and CDR2 as YSYEKL. CDR3 region: CASSQGGTAAKNIQYF. The CDR3, as DNA: TGCGCCAGCAGCCAAGGAGGGACGGCGGCCAAAAACATTCAGTACTTC.

In this sample, this clone turned up a few times. CDR3 loop: CASSADAAGGVEQFF. The CDR3 region has the DNA TGTGCCAGCAGTGCTGACGCAGCGGGAGGTGTTGAGCAGTTCTTC. The chain employs TRBV2 and TRBJ2-1, with 9 positions matching TRBD2. The CDR3 runs 15 residues. V gave up 4 bases and J gave up 9 bases; unmatched junction bases: 10. Per the germline V gene, CDR1 is SNHLY and CDR2 is FYNNEI.

V is TRBV6-6 and J is TRBJ2-1, with D perhaps matching TRBD1 (6 bases). The germline V gene encodes CDR1 MNHNY and CDR2 SVGAGI (reference sequence). The V end was cut by 5 bases, the J end by 7 bases, with 9 bases between. This CDR3 is 12 amino acids long. For the CDR3, the DNA is TGTGCCAGCAGTAAACAGGGAAATGAGCAGTTCTTC. Amino acid sequence: CASSKQGNEQFF.

This clone was counted only a few times. The V gene is TRBV2, the J gene TRBJ1-2; D unresolved. The CDR3 is made up of 13 amino acids. Germline V gene lookup returns CDR1 SNHLY and CDR2 FYNNEI. Deletions cut 3 bases from V and 4 bases from J, with 9 bases between. The CDR3 DNA is TGTGCCAGCAGTGAGCAAGAAATCTATGGCTACACCTTC. It yields the protein CASSEQEIYGYTF.

This clone was seen once. With only one base between it and a far larger clone, this is likely a read error. This rearrangement joins TRBV5-8 to TRBJ2-3; D is uncertain. Trimming removed 2 bases at V and 2 bases at J, with 3 bases between. CDR1 is SGHTS and CDR2 is YDEGEE in the germline V gene. CDR3 length equals 12 residues. The CDR3 DNA follows: TGTGCCAGCAGCTTTATCACAGATACGCAGTATTTT. Amino acids: CASSFITDTQYF.

This clone was detected only once. DNA of the CDR3: TGTGCCAGCAGTCGGGATTCGGGCAATCAGCCCCAGCATTTT. Translating it yields CASSRDSGNQPQHF. V usage is TRBV6-1 and J usage is TRBJ1-5, with unresolved D. With 5 bases removed from V and 2 bases from J, the gap between germline ends came to 10 bases. Germline CDR1 is MNHNS and CDR2 is SASEGT. This CDR3 region has 14 residues.

The chain uses TRBV2 and TRBJ1-4; D gene unclear. The CDR3 totals 14 residues. Germline CDR1 SNHLY, CDR2 FYNNEI. Trimming shortened V by 7 bases and J by 4 bases, and 13 bases separated the two germline ends. The CDR3 region is CASNPGSLNEKLFF. The CDR3 DNA sequence: TGTGCCAGCAACCCCGGGTCACTTAATGAAAAACTGTTTTTT.

The V call is TRBV6-1, the J call TRBJ1-1; D is ambiguous. There are 14 residues in the CDR3. The ends were cut back, 5 bases at V and 1 base at J, with 11 bases in the middle. CDR1 is MNHNS and CDR2 is SASEGT in the germline V gene. This CDR3 is CASSMRGPNTEAFF. DNA of the CDR3: TGTGCCAGCAGTATGAGAGGGCCGAACACTGAAGCTTTCTTT.

The chain uses TRBV12-5 and TRBJ2-1, with 13 bases identical to TRBD2. In germline, CDR1 is LGHNT, CDR2 FRNRAP. The CDR3 consists of 18 residues. V lost 0 bases to trimming and J lost 7 bases; unmatched junction nucleotides: 9. As DNA, the CDR3 is TGTGCTAGTGGTTTGGTACTAGGACTAGCGGGAGCTAAGAATGAGCAGTTCTTC. Translated: CASGLVLGLAGAKNEQFF. Full variable domain (outside the CDR3, taken from reference TRBV12-5 and TRBJ2-1): DARVTQTPRHKVTEMGQEVTMRCQPILGHNTVFWYRQTMMQGLELLAYFRNRAPLDDSGMPKDRFSAEMPDATLATLKIQPSEPRDSAVYFCASGLVLGLAGAKNEQFFGPGTRLTVL.

V is TRBV7-6 and J is TRBJ2-5, with D perhaps TRBD2 (6 bases). V lost 2 bases, J lost 5 bases, and 21 bases lay in between. In germline, CDR1 is SGHVS, CDR2 FNYEAQ. This CDR3 spans 17 amino acids. The CDR3 here is CASSLFAGSRGKETQYF. CDR3 bases: TGTGCCAGCAGCTTATTTGCGGGATCACGAGGGAAGGAGACCCAGTACTTC.

This rearrangement joins TRBV19 to TRBJ2-2, with TRBD1 matching 8 bases. The germline V gene has CDR1 LNHDA and CDR2 SQIVND (reference sequence). The CDR3 length is 15 residues. The V and J ends lost 1 base and 5 bases, in that order; junction bases with no gene match: 3. This CDR3 reads CASSIGTGRTGELFF. CDR3 nucleotides: TGTGCCAGTAGTATAGGGACAGGGAGGACCGGGGAGCTGTTTTTT. The whole variable domain, remainder taken from reference TRBV19 and TRBJ2-2, is DGGITQSPKYLFRKEGQNVTLSCEQNLNHDAMYWYRQDPGQGLRLIYYSQIVNDFQKGDIAEGYSVSREKKESFPLTVTSAQKNPTAFYLCASSIGTGRTGELFFGEGSRLTVL.

The chain combines TRBV6-1 with TRBJ1-5; D is ambiguous. V gave up 8 bases and J gave up 3 bases, with 8 bases separating them. The CDR3 runs to 12 residues. Germline V gives CDR1 MNHNS, CDR2 SASEGT. The CDR3 DNA follows: TGTGCCAGCTCTCGACACAATCAGCCCCAGCATTTT. Translation gives CASSRHNQPQHF.

V gene TRBV11-2 combines with J gene TRBJ2-7; D tentatively reads TRBD1 or TRBD2 (5 bases each). There are 11 residues in the CDR3. Per the germline V gene, CDR1 is SGHAT and CDR2 is FQNNGV. Between the trimmed V and J ends, which lost 5 bases and 8 bases, there was a span of 10 bases. CDR3 bases: TGTGCCAGCAGCCCGGGGCGTAAGCAGTACTTC. Translation: CASSPGRKQYF.

This clone was seen more than once but under ten times. The same CDR3 can be traced to other DNA sequences in this sample. This chain uses TRBV5-1 with TRBJ1-1; tentative D call: TRBD1 (5 bases). Trimming pared 4 bases from V and 5 bases from J, leaving 15 bases between. This CDR3 spans 14 amino acids. The germline CDR1 and CDR2 sequences are SGHRS and YFSETQ. CDR3 sequence (DNA): TGCGCCAGCAGCACCGGGACGGGCGGTACTGAAGCTTTCTTT. The encoded protein is CASSTGTGGTEAFF.

The chain joins TRBV2 to TRBJ2-7; 8 bases match TRBD1. V trimming: 6 bases; J trimming: 6 bases; junction bases outside the gene matches: 10. This CDR3 contains 14 residues. In germline, CDR1 is SNHLY, CDR2 FYNNEI. The CDR3 loop reads CASSAPPQGGEQYF. CDR3 coding DNA: TGTGCCAGCAGCGCCCCCCCACAGGGGGGCGAGCAGTACTTC.